These T cell receptor beta chains were read from a single sample in a study of metastatic and nonmetastatic thyroid tumors. From the PCR reads, TCRdb re-called clones with MiXCR. The repertoire holds 6,000 to 7,000 clones, with 25% to 30% as singletons. Specimen: tumor tissue. These receptors all stem from a female donor with papillary thyroid cancer or a benign thyroid nodule (not recorded which). Some clones in this sample may be carry-over from other donors' samples. Both conserved end residues are part of each CDR3. The order of the fields is D gene, clone size, J gene, V gene, CDR3 DNA, CDR3 protein. The D gene is left open where the match is weak. Clone sizes are given selectively: once, few, many, or a class where the clone is expanded.

TRBD2,many,TRBJ2-7,TRBV2,TGTGCCAGCAGTGGAACTAGCGGGAACTCCTACGAGCAGTACTTC,CASSGTSGNSYEQYF
-,-,TRBJ1-4,TRBV4-3,TGCGCCAGCAGCCAATTTCAGGCGAGAACTAATGAAAAACTGTTTTTT,CASSQFQARTNEKLFF
-,few,TRBJ2-7,TRBV6-1,TGTGCCAGCAGCCTGGGGGGGGCCAGCTCCTACGAGCAGCACTTC,CASSLGGASSYEQHF
-,few,TRBJ2-7,TRBV6-1,TGTGCCAGCAGTGCCGTAGGAGAGGGGACCTACGAGCAGTACTTC,CASSAVGEGTYEQYF
TRBD2,-,TRBJ2-3,TRBV20-1,TGCAGTGCTACGCCGGCTAGCGGGAGAGATACGCAGTATTTT,CSATPASGRDTQYF
TRBD1,-,TRBJ2-7,TRBV11-2,TGTGCCAGCAGGCTACAGGGGTCCTACGAGCAGTACTTC,CASRLQGSYEQYF
-,many,TRBJ1-6,TRBV5-4,TGTGCCAGCAGCTTGGGGTGGGGTGACAATTCACCCCTCCACTTT,CASSLGWGDNSPLHF
TRBD1,-,TRBJ2-3,TRBV6-1,TGTGCCAGCAGTGGGACAGGTGACACAGATACGCAGTATTTT,CASSGTGDTDTQYF
-,many,TRBJ2-1,TRBV4-2,TGTGCCAGCAGCCAAGCCCAGGGGCTTGGGGGCAATGAGCAGTTCTTC,CASSQAQGLGGNEQFF
TRBD2,medium-sized,TRBJ2-5,TRBV5-1,TGCGCCAGCAGCCAGGGACTAGCGGGGCTATTACAAGAGACCCAGTACTTC,CASSQGLAGLLQETQYF
-,-,TRBJ2-7,TRBV20-1,TGCAGTGCTAGAGTTAAAGACTACGAGCAGTACTTC,CSARVKDYEQYF
TRBD1,-,TRBJ1-2,TRBV6-1,TGTGCCAGCAGCCCGACAGGGGTTGGCTACACCTTC,CASSPTGVGYTF
-,few,TRBJ1-5,TRBV6-5,TGTGCCAGCAGTTATAGTCAGGCATATCAGCCCCAGCATTTT,CASSYSQAYQPQHF
-,-,TRBJ2-1,TRBV20-1,TGCAGTGCTAGAGAGTTCTTGGGACGCAACAATGAGCAGTTCTTC,CSAREFLGRNNEQFF